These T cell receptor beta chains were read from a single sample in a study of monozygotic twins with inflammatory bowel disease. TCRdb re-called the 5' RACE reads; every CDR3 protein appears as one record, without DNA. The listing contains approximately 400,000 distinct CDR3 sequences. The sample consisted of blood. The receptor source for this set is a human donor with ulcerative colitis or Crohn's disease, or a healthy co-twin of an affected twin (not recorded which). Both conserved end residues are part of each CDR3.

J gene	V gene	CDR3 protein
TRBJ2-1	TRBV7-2	CASSEGPGVEQFF
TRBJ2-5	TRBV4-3	CASSQDLAGGAGETQYF
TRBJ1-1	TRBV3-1	CASSQEGTVMNTEAFF
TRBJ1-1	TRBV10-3	CAISESKGVPEAFF
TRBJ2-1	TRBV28	CASSRSSGSANEQFF
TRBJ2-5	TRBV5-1	CASSRDPYQETQYF
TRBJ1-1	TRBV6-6	CASSYPPEGGEAFF
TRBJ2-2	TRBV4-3	CASSQDPTSGTMAGELFF
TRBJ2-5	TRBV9	CASSVGGVYQETQYF
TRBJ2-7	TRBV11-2	CASSSGTSMYEQYF
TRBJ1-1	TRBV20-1	CSAKSLGAEAFF
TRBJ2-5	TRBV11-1	CATEGQGAKTQYF
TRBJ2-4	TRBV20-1	CSAPGLAGVGGTKNIQYF
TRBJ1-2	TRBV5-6	CASSLGGLAPRGYTF
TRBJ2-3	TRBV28	CASSLPGSSDTQYF
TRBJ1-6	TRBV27	CASRPLGRSPLHF
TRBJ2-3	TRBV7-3	CASSPRTSGRNGDTQYF
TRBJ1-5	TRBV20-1	CSGGQGHFPPQHF
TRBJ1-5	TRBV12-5	CASGLAQGHSNQPQHF
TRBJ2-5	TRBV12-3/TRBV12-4	CASRKLEGSQETQYF
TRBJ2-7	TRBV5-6	CASSLGPSPGEQYF
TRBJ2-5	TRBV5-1	CASSLTSGTEETQYF
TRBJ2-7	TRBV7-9	CASSPPRTGGIGEQYF
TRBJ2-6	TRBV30	CAWRATGAQGANVLTF
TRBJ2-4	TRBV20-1	CSALKTAGNIQYF
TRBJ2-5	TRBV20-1	CSADPRALAETQYF
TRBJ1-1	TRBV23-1	CASSQSVPECQWNTEAFF
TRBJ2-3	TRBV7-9	CASSHPGDGSADTQYF
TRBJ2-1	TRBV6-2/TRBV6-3	CASSPLRVTYNEQFF
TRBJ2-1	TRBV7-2	CASSLRGRPPSYNEQFF
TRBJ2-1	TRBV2	CASFVGSGVGEQFF
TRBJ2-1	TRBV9	CASSVGLAGAPGEQFF
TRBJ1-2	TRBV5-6	CASSLQGAYGYTF
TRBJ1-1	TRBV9	CASSVGQEAFF
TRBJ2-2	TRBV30	CAWSVLAHTGELFF
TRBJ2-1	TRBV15	CATSRADRNNEQFF
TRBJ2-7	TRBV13	CASSQGTGVLDEQYF
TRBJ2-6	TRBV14	CASSFGATPGANVLTF
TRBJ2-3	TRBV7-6	CASSPGGRGTDTQYF
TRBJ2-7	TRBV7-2	CASSQGSSGTYEQYF
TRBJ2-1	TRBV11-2	CASSPRAQSDAFF
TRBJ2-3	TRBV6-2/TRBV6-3	CASSLRTGQGARLSTDTQYF
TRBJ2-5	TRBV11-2	CASSSSRGGSETQYF
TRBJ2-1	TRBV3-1	CASSPHGNRGNEQFF
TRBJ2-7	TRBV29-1	CSGKDRRSYEQYF
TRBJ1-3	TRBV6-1	CASGAGSFSGNTIYF
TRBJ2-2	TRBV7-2	CASSLSQGYRNTGELFF
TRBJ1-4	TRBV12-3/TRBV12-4	CASSLSHRAGEKLFF
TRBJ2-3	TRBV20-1	CSARASSGASTDTQYF